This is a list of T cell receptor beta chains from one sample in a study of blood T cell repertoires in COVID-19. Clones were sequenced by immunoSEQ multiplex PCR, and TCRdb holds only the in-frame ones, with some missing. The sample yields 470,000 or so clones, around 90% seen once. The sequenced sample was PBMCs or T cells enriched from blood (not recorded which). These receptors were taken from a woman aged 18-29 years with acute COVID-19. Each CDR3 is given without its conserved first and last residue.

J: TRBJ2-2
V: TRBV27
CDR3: ASSRSQPTRRIGTGELF

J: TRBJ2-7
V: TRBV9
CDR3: ASSVGQGRSYEQY

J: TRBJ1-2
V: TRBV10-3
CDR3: AISESQGKNYGYT

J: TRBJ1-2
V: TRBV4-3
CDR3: ASSQRQGRTDGYT

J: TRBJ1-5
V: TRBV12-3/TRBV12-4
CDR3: ASPSGRNQPQH

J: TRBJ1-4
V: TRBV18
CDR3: ASSLGQGTNEKLF

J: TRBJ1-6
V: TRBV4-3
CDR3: ASSLRQGLNSPLH

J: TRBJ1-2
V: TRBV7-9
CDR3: ASSLGQGATAEGYT

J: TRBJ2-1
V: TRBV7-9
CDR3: ASSLVSGSSYNEQF

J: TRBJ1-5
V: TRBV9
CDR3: ASSVGHNQPQH

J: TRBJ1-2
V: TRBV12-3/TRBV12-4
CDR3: ASSSSGYGYT

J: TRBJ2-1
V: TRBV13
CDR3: ASSPGKTSGGENEQF

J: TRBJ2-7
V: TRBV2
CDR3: ASSPRYEQY

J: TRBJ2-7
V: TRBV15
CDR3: ATRGVSDLTLQQY

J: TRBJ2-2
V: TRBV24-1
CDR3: ATSDLVSNTGELF

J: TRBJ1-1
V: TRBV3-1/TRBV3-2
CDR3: ASSQTQGNTEAF

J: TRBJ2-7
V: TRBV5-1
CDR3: ASSLAGGQKNEQY

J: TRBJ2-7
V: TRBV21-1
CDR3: ASSGRDRDPSYEQY

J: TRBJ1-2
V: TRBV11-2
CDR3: ASSATGRYGYT

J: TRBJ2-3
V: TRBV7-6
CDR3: ASSLGHQGSSQY

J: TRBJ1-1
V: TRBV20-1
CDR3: SASAQVPTEAF

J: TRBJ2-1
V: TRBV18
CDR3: ASSRILDRDEQF

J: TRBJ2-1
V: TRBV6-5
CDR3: ASSYTSGTSNEQF

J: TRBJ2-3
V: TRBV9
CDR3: ASSVGLDASTDTQY

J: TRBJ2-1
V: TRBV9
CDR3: ASSVTDSAWEQF

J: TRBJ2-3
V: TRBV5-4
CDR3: ASSLVAGSSTDTQY

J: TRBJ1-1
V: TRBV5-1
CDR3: ASSPLTGPGTEAF

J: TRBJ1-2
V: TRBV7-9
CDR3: ASSGQNPNGYT

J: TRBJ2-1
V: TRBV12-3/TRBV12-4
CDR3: ASRDSSYNEQF

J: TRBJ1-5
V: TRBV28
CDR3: ASSLWDTSSQPQH

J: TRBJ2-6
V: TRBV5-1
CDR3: ASRSDSSGANVLT